These 27 T cell receptor beta chains came from one sample sequenced in a study of blood T cells in healthy people across ages. A second roughly 7 to 12 cycle PCR used barcoded and J-beta primers. One entry per CDR3 protein results from TCRdb running MiXCR on the 5' RACE reads. The sample shows more than 600,000 distinct CDR3 sequences, roughly 25% of them seen only once. This sample also appeared in a second study, on T cells of mothers and their children.

Sequenced: blood. All receptors come from a boy younger than 18 in good health.

This clonotype was counted at least ten times. Compared with germline, one end of the junction differs, possibly owing to a read error. This chain links TRBV5-1 with TRBJ2-5; no reliable D call. The CDR3 sequence is 12 residues long. Germline loops: CDR1 SGHRS, CDR2 YFSETQ. The CDR3 DNA is TGTGCCAGCAGCTTAGACCAAGAGACCCAGTACTTC. It specifies CASSLDQETQYF.

The gene calls are TRBV20-1 and TRBJ2-5; D is unclear. The DNA end is a closer match to TRBJ2-7, so the J assignment may be wrong. The CDR3 loop spans 12 amino acids. From germline, CDR1 is DFQATT and CDR2 SNEGSKA (reference sequence). CDR3 sequence: CSVKGLPYEQYF. In DNA, the CDR3 is TGCAGTGTTAAGGGCCTCCCCTACGAGCAGTACTTC.

A few counts support this clonotype. This sequence joins TRBV9 and TRBJ2-7; the D gene is possibly TRBD1 (5 bases). The V end was cut by 3 bases, the J end by 3 bases, with 10 bases between. This CDR3 region has 13 residues. Germline CDR1 is SGDLS and CDR2 is YYNGEE. Here the CDR3 DNA reads TGTGCCAGCAGCGAGGGGCCCGGCTACGAGCAGTACTTC. Protein sequence: CASSEGPGYEQYF.

The J gene is TRBJ2-5, the V gene TRBV5-1; possibly TRBD1 for D (5 bases). Matching the DNA end better, TRBJ2-1 makes the J call doubtful. The CDR3 consists of 16 residues. CDR1 is SGHRS, CDR2 YFSETQ, per germline. CDR3 region: CASSLGWPDIWNEQFF. The DNA for the CDR3 is TGCGCCAGCAGCTTGGGATGGCCGGACATATGGAATGAGCAGTTCTTC.

There are a few counts of this clonotype. Its ends do not fully match the called genes, so a read error is possible. The chain employs TRBV29-1 and TRBJ2-5; perhaps D is TRBD1 or TRBD2 (5 bases each). The CDR3 sequence is 13 residues long. Germline V gene lookup returns CDR1 SQVTM and CDR2 ANQGSEA. CDR3 sequence: CSVVEGFQGTQYF. DNA for the CDR3: TGCAGCGTTGTAGAGGGGTTCCAAGGGACCCAGTACTTC.

The CDR3: CASSLSSYGYTF. CDR3 bases: TGTGCCAGCAGCTTAAGTAGCTATGGCTACACCTTC. The gene calls are TRBV7-2 and TRBJ1-2; D uncertain. V was clipped by 2 bases and J by 4 bases, with 5 bases between them. The CDR3 consists of 12 residues. The V gene's germline CDR1 is SGHTA and CDR2 FQGNSA.

J is TRBJ2-7 and V is TRBV7-6; D perhaps matches TRBD1 (6 bases). Trimming shortened V by 0 bases and J by 5 bases, and 8 bases separated the two germline ends. The CDR3 covers 13 residues. Germline CDR1 SGHVS, CDR2 FNYEAQ. CDR3 sequence: CASSLAQGNEQYF. The CDR3 DNA reads TGTGCCAGCAGCTTAGCTCAGGGGAACGAGCAGTACTTC.

CDR3 sequence reads: CASSVALTSRGYTF. CDR3 bases: TGTGCCAGCAGCGTAGCTCTTACATCTCGGGGCTACACCTTC. The chain uses TRBV9 and TRBJ1-2, with unresolved D. The CDR3 totals 14 residues. Trimming cost V 0 bases and J 8 bases, with 14 bases left between them. CDR1 is SGDLS, CDR2 YYNGEE, per germline.

The chain joins TRBV21-1 to TRBJ2-2; TRBD2 reflects the table's D call only, with no check against the DNA. TRBV21-1 is a known pseudogene. The CDR3 consists of 19 residues. CDR3 sequence reads: CARTIRTSGTEANTGELFF. The CDR3 region has the DNA TGTGCCAGAACCATTCGGACTAGCGGGACCGAAGCGAACACCGGGGAGCTGTTTTTT.

This clonotype was detected only a few times. The chain uses TRBV12-3 or TRBV12-4 and TRBJ2-7, with D maybe TRBD1 (5 bases). The V gene lost 3 bases and the J gene lost 3 bases, with 18 bases spanning the gap. This CDR3 is 16 amino acids long. The CDR3 protein is CASSFIVPRAVYEQYF. Written as DNA, the CDR3 is TGTGCCAGCAGTTTTATCGTCCCCAGGGCGGTCTACGAGCAGTACTTC.

This clonotype was observed a handful of times. V and J are TRBV12-3 or TRBV12-4 and TRBJ1-6; D is perhaps TRBD1 (5 bases). Trimming cost V 5 bases and J 4 bases, with 12 bases left between them. This CDR3 is 15 amino acids long. CDR3 DNA: TGTGCCAGCAGTCCGGGACTAACTTATAATTCACCCCTCCACTTT. As protein: CASSPGLTYNSPLHF.

The chain is built from TRBV20-1 and TRBJ2-7, with D perhaps TRBD1 (6 bases). The V end lost 2 bases, the J end lost 2 bases, and 10 bases lay between the germline ends. The CDR3 runs 13 residues. Germline loops: CDR1 DFQATT, CDR2 SNEGSKA (reference sequence). The CDR3 sequence: CSARSAGAYEQYF. DNA for the CDR3: TGCAGTGCTAGATCGGCAGGGGCCTACGAGCAGTACTTC.

A few counts support this clonotype. J is TRBJ1-6 and V is TRBV25-1; possibly TRBD1 for D (5 bases). This CDR3 region has 14 residues. Trimming cost V 4 bases and J 9 bases, with 13 bases left between them. CDR1 and CDR2 (germline): MGHDK, SYGVNS. The CDR3: CASSGDRYLSPLHF. The CDR3, as DNA: TGTGCCAGCAGTGGCGACAGATATCTTTCACCCCTCCACTTT.

V usage is TRBV6-1 and J usage is TRBJ2-5; the D is unclear. The CDR3 extends over 13 amino acids. Germline CDR1 is MNHNS and CDR2 is SASEGT. Deletions cut 2 bases from V and 0 bases from J, with 4 bases between. Here the CDR3 DNA reads TGTGCCAGCAGTGAATTGGACCAAGAGACCCAGTACTTC. It is translated as CASSELDQETQYF.

This chain uses TRBV20-1 with TRBJ2-3, with TRBD2 matching over 10 bases. V was pared by 6 bases and J by 0 bases, with 3 bases of the junction left unmatched. This CDR3 region has 14 residues. From germline, CDR1 is DFQATT and CDR2 SNEGSKA (reference sequence). CDR3 residues: CSAETSGSTDTQYF. CDR3 DNA sequence: TGCAGTGCAGAGACTAGCGGGAGCACAGATACGCAGTATTTT.

The chain links TRBV20-1 to TRBJ1-1; D ambiguous. The CDR3 has 13 residues. Trimming shortened V by 0 bases and J by 5 bases, and 10 bases separated the two germline ends. CDR1 and CDR2 from the germline V gene are DFQATT and SNEGSKA (reference sequence). The chain's CDR3 is CSARDYRGTEAFF. Written as DNA, the CDR3 is TGCAGTGCTAGAGATTACAGAGGGACTGAAGCTTTCTTT.

The gene calls are TRBV29-1 and TRBJ1-4; D gene unclear. The germline V gene has CDR1 SQVTM and CDR2 ANQGSEA. Trimming pared 5 bases from V and 7 bases from J, leaving 8 bases between. CDR3 length equals 11 residues. The CDR3 sequence is CSVPSSEKLFF. Written as DNA, the CDR3 is TGCAGCGTTCCCTCCAGTGAAAAACTGTTTTTT.

This chain connects TRBV28 to TRBJ2-1; 10 bases are a match to TRBD2. TRBJ2-7 matches the DNA end more closely, so the J call is doubtful. Looked up from germline, CDR1 is MDHEN and CDR2 is SYDVKM. This CDR3 comprises 15 residues. CDR3 sequence: CASSPRGSGRPEQYF. The CDR3 DNA follows: TGTGCCAGCAGTCCTCGGGGTAGCGGGAGGCCTGAGCAGTACTTC.

The chain employs TRBV5-1 and TRBJ2-7; a possible D gene is TRBD2 (6 bases). Germline loops: CDR1 SGHRS, CDR2 YFSETQ. Trimming left V 0 bases short and J 3 bases short, with 13 bases between. This CDR3 contains 15 residues. The CDR3 region has the DNA TGCGCCAGCAGCTTGGAAGGTAGCGGCTACTACGAGCAGTACTTC. Translating gives CASSLEGSGYYEQYF.

This clonotype was observed a handful of times. The rearrangement uses TRBV18 and TRBJ2-1; D is unclear. From germline, CDR1 is KGHSH and CDR2 LQKENI. Trimming stripped 5 bases from V and 0 bases from J, with 5 bases between. The CDR3 is 13 residues long. The CDR3 DNA sequence: TGTGCCAGCTCATGGAACTCCTACAATGAGCAGTTCTTC. Protein sequence: CASSWNSYNEQFF.

This clonotype was found a few times. The CDR3 reads CSFGQGAEYEQYF. CDR3 sequence (DNA): TGCAGCTTTGGACAGGGGGCTGAATACGAGCAGTACTTC. V is TRBV29-1 and J is TRBJ2-7, with 11 bases matching TRBD1. V trimming: 8 bases; J trimming: 4 bases; junction bases outside the gene matches: 7. The germline V gene has CDR1 SQVTM and CDR2 ANQGSEA. CDR3 length equals 13 residues.

This clonotype appeared many times. J is TRBJ2-5 and V is TRBV9; a possible D gene is TRBD1 (6 bases). Germline values: CDR1 SGDLS, CDR2 YYNGEE. The length of the CDR3 is 15 residues. V was clipped by 3 bases and J by 4 bases, with 16 bases between them. In nucleotides, the CDR3 is TGTGCCAGCAGCGCCTCAGGGGTGGTCCGAGAGACCCAGTACTTC. It encodes CASSASGVVRETQYF.

The gene calls are TRBV28 and TRBJ1-4; D gene unclear. Looked up from germline, CDR1 is MDHEN and CDR2 is SYDVKM. The CDR3 has 15 amino acids. Between the trimmed V and J ends, which lost 4 bases and 4 bases, there was a span of 13 bases. For the CDR3, the DNA is TGTGCCAGCAGTTCCTCACGGGCTAATAATGAAAAACTGTTTTTT. Translating gives CASSSSRANNEKLFF.

The chain employs TRBV20-1 and TRBJ2-1; D gene uncertain. The germline gives CDR1 DFQATT, CDR2 SNEGSKA (reference sequence). Trimming pared 2 bases from V and 10 bases from J, leaving 15 bases between. The CDR3 extends over 13 amino acids. CDR3 coding DNA: TGCAGTGCTAGAAGGCTTACGCTGCGGGAGCAGTTCTTC. As protein: CSARRLTLREQFF.

V and J are TRBV29-1 and TRBJ2-2; D is possibly TRBD2 (5 bases). Per germline, CDR1 SQVTM and CDR2 ANQGSEA. V was clipped by 3 bases and J by 1 base, with 6 bases between them. The CDR3 contains 13 residues. CDR3 protein: CSVEDWNTGELFF. CDR3 in DNA: TGCAGCGTTGAGGACTGGAACACCGGGGAGCTGTTTTTT.

The chain joins TRBV28 to TRBJ2-5; no firm D call. Per the germline V gene, CDR1 is MDHEN and CDR2 is SYDVKM. The V gene lost 4 bases and the J gene lost 1 base, with 16 bases spanning the gap. The CDR3 contains 16 residues. This chain's CDR3 is CASSSQRIEVQETQYF. Written as DNA, the CDR3 is TGTGCCAGCAGTTCCCAGCGAATTGAGGTCCAAGAGACCCAGTACTTC. Full variable domain (rest looked up from reference TRBV28 and TRBJ2-5): DVKVTQSSRYLVKRTGEKVFLECVQDMDHENMFWYRQDPGLGLRLIYFSYDVKMKEKGDIPEGYSVSREKKERFSLILESASTNQTSMYLCASSSQRIEVQETQYFGPGTRLLVL.

The sample holds a few counts of this clonotype. The rearrangement links TRBV4-3 to TRBJ2-7, with D perhaps matching TRBD2 (6 bases). The germline V and J ends were trimmed by 3 bases and 6 bases, with 18 bases remaining between them. Germline CDR1 and CDR2: LGHNA and YSLEER. The CDR3 runs to 15 residues. Here the CDR3 DNA reads TGCGCCAGCAGCCAGTTCGTTCAGATGGGGGGCGAGCAGTACTTC. Its protein product is CASSQFVQMGGEQYF.